One sample yielded the 31 T cell receptor beta chains listed below, sequenced in a study of blood T cell repertoires in COVID-19. The repertoire was sequenced with immunoSEQ multiplex PCR; TCRdb's copy has only in-frame clones and lacks some. The sample includes approximately 230,000 clones, around 88% of them seen just once. Sequencing input: PBMCs or T cells enriched from blood (not recorded which). All receptors derive from a woman in her twenties or thirties who had recovered from COVID-19.

V gene TRBV7-3 combines with J gene TRBJ1-3; the match to TRBD1 covers 9 bases. The V gene end was trimmed by 5 bases and the J gene end by 0 bases; junction bases not matched to a gene: 14. This CDR3 region has 19 residues. In germline, CDR1 is SGHTA, CDR2 FQGTGA. DNA of the CDR3: TGTGCCAGCAGCCGTGGGACAGGGACTCCTTCCCCCTCTGGAAACACCATATATTTT. It encodes CASSRGTGTPSPSGNTIYF.

The chain uses TRBV11-2 and TRBJ2-7, with TRBD2 as a possible D gene (5 bases). The CDR3 sequence is 13 residues long. Germline loops: CDR1 SGHAT, CDR2 FQNNGV. Trimming cost V 8 bases and J 4 bases, with 15 bases left between them. The CDR3 nucleotides read TGTGCCAGCGTTGGACTTTCTCATTACGAGCAGTACTTC. Translated: CASVGLSHYEQYF. Based on the CDR3 plus reference TRBV11-2 and TRBJ2-7, the full variable domain is EAGVAQSPRYKIIEKRQSVAFWCNPISGHATLYWYQQILGQGPKLLIQFQNNGVVDDSQLPKDRFSAERLKGVDSTLKIQPAKLEDSAVYLCASVGLSHYEQYFGPGTRLTVT.

This chain connects TRBV6-5 to TRBJ2-1; D not certain. The CDR3 is 16 amino acids. Germline V gives CDR1 MNHEY, CDR2 SVGAGI. Trimming stripped 0 bases from V and 0 bases from J, with 9 bases between. Here the CDR3 reads CASSYSHNPSYNEQFF. The CDR3 DNA follows: TGTGCCAGCAGTTACTCTCACAACCCCTCCTACAATGAGCAGTTCTTC.

The chain has TRBV7-2 and TRBJ2-3; TRBD1 matches at 7 bases. The CDR3 consists of 18 residues. Trimming at V came to 1 base and at J to 2 bases, leaving 12 bases not matched to a gene. Germline CDR1 SGHTA, CDR2 FQGNSA. The CDR3 loop is CASSLVSGTALYTDTQYF. The CDR3, as DNA: TGTGCCAGCAGCTTAGTCTCGGGGACAGCACTTTACACAGATACGCAGTATTTT.

The chain employs TRBV7-3 and TRBJ1-1; 9 bases are shared with TRBD1. V shed 4 bases and J 12 bases; nucleotides not matched to a gene: 9. The CDR3 contains 13 residues. Per the germline V gene, CDR1 is SGHTA and CDR2 is FQGTGA. CDR3 nucleotide sequence: TGTGCCAGCAGCTCAGGGACAGGGTCTGCGACTTTCTTT. This sequence encodes CASSSGTGSATFF. The whole variable domain, remainder taken from reference TRBV7-3 and TRBJ1-1, is GAGVSQTPSNKVTEKGKYVELRCDPISGHTALYWYRQSLGQGPEFLIYFQGTGAADDSGLPNDRFFAVRPEGSVSTLKIQRTERGDSAVYLCASSSGTGSATFFGQGTRLTVV.

The rearrangement uses TRBV4-3 and TRBJ2-3, with D possibly matching TRBD1 (5 bases). CDR3 length: 14 amino acids. Per germline, CDR1 LGHNA and CDR2 YSLEER. V lost 0 bases and J 7 bases, leaving 11 bases between the germline ends. In DNA, the CDR3 is TGCGCCAGCAGCCAAGATGGGTGGGGCTATACGCAGTATTTT. Amino acids: CASSQDGWGYTQYF.

The V gene is TRBV7-3, the J gene TRBJ1-4; unclear D gene. V lost 7 bases, J lost 0 bases, and 24 bases lay in between. The CDR3 consists of 19 residues. Germline V gene data show CDR1 as SGHTA and CDR2 as FQGTGA. Here the CDR3 DNA reads TGTGCCAGCATTCCATCGCATGACACCCGACATGCAACTAATGAAAAACTGTTTTTT. As protein: CASIPSHDTRHATNEKLFF.

This sequence joins TRBV19 and TRBJ1-2, with no clear D. Trimming took off 6 bases at V and 4 bases at J, with 6 bases between the two ends. The CDR3 sequence is 11 residues long. Germline V CDR1 and CDR2: LNHDA, SQIVND (reference sequence). The CDR3 nucleotides read TGTGCCAGTAGGGGCCGCTATGGCTACACCTTC. This codes for CASRGRYGYTF.

The chain joins TRBV25-1 to TRBJ1-1, with unresolved D. The length of the CDR3 is 11 residues. Germline V lookup: CDR1 MGHDK, CDR2 SYGVNS. Between the trimmed V and J ends, which lost 7 bases and 3 bases, there was a span of 6 bases. CDR3 bases: TGTGCCAGCACAACTTACACTGAAGCTTTCTTT. Its protein is CASTTYTEAFF.

The V call is TRBV18, the J call TRBJ2-5; the D gene is possibly TRBD1 (7 bases). The CDR3 has 14 amino acids. Trimming pared 4 bases from V and 5 bases from J, leaving 14 bases between. The germline CDR1 and CDR2 sequences are KGHSH and LQKENI. CDR3 sequence reads: CASSLGQAGETQYF. In DNA, the CDR3 is TGTGCCAGCTCACTTGGACAGGCGGGGGAGACCCAGTACTTC.

The CDR3 loop reads CATGTGDQPQHF. CDR3 DNA: TGTGCCACCGGGACAGGCGATCAGCCCCAGCATTTT. The V gene is TRBV10-3, the J gene TRBJ1-5, with 8 bases that match TRBD1. The CDR3 consists of 12 residues. V lost 10 bases, J lost 5 bases, and 4 bases stayed unmatched. Per the germline V gene, CDR1 is ENHRY and CDR2 is SYGVKD.

The chain has TRBV27 and TRBJ2-7, with TRBD2 matching over 7 bases. The germline V gene has CDR1 MNHEY and CDR2 SMNVEV (reference sequence). The CDR3 is made up of 16 amino acids. Trimming removed 0 bases from V and 2 bases from J; junction bases left unmatched: 7. The CDR3 nucleotides are TGTGCCAGCAGTTTATCTTCGTCTAGCGGCGCCTACGAGCAGTACTTC. Translating gives CASSLSSSSGAYEQYF.

The chain is built from TRBV27 and TRBJ2-5; D is possibly TRBD2 (6 bases). Germline assignment: CDR1 MNHEY and CDR2 SMNVEV (reference sequence). This CDR3 has 13 residues. V lost 5 bases, J lost 7 bases, and 14 bases lay in between. The CDR3 DNA reads as TGTGCCAGCAGTCCCGGGACTCGGGGGACCCAGTACTTC. Residues: CASSPGTRGTQYF.

V and J are TRBV15 and TRBJ1-4; weak D call: TRBD1 (5 bases). The V gene lost 3 bases and the J gene lost 4 bases, with 9 bases spanning the gap. Germline V lookup: CDR1 LNHNV, CDR2 YYDKDF (reference sequence). The CDR3 runs to 14 residues. CDR3 residues: CATSRPGGNEKLFF. The DNA of the CDR3 is TGTGCCACCAGCAGGCCGGGGGGTAATGAAAAACTGTTTTTT.

This clone was counted once. The genes are TRBV19 and TRBJ1-2, with unresolved D. V lost 11 bases, J lost 1 base, and 17 bases lay in between. Germline CDR1 is LNHDA and CDR2 is SQIVND (reference sequence). The CDR3 is 14 amino acids. CDR3 residues: CASAGSVFNYGYTF. DNA for the CDR3: TGTGCCTCAGCGGGAAGTGTCTTTAACTATGGCTACACCTTC.

The V call is TRBV15, the J call TRBJ1-2, with 7 bases matching TRBD1. V shed 0 bases and J 12 bases; nucleotides not matched to a gene: 4. The CDR3 contains 12 residues. The germline CDR1 and CDR2 sequences are LNHNV and YYDKDF (reference sequence). CDR3 residues: CATSREMTGNTF. CDR3 nucleotides: TGTGCCACCAGCAGAGAAATGACAGGGAACACCTTC. Full variable domain (remainder filled in from reference TRBV15 and TRBJ1-2): DAMVIQNPRYQVTQFGKPVTLSCSQTLNHNVMYWYQQKSSQAPKLLFHYYDKDFNNEADTPDNFQSRRPNTSFCFLDIRSPGLGDTAMYLCATSREMTGNTFGSGTRLTVV.

The chain recombines TRBV5-4 with TRBJ1-2, with 12 bases matching TRBD1. V shed 6 bases and J 0 bases; nucleotides not matched to a gene: 9. The germline CDR1 and CDR2 sequences are SGHNT and YYREEE (reference sequence). The CDR3 sequence is 17 residues long. The chain's CDR3 is CASTSRDRGLSNYGYTF. In DNA form, the CDR3 reads TGTGCCAGCACCAGCCGGGACAGGGGGCTTTCTAACTATGGCTACACCTTC.

The chain joins TRBV24-1 to TRBJ1-2; D ambiguous. V was cut by 1 base and J by 10 bases, with 9 bases left in between. The CDR3 length is 12 residues. Germline V gives CDR1 KGHDR, CDR2 SFDVKD. The CDR3 sequence: CATSDFRGLYTF. As DNA, the CDR3 is TGTGCCACCAGTGATTTTCGAGGACTCTACACCTTC.

This rearrangement joins TRBV28 to TRBJ1-1; maybe TRBD1 (6 bases). V shed 2 bases and J shed 10 bases, with 11 bases lying between them. The CDR3 has 12 residues. Per germline, CDR1 MDHEN and CDR2 SYDVKM. The CDR3 sequence: CASSLGQGRAFF. Written as DNA, the CDR3 is TGTGCCAGCAGTTTAGGGCAGGGGCGAGCTTTCTTT.

This clone was seen just once. The chain joins TRBV7-3 to TRBJ2-5; 8 nucleotides line up with TRBD1. Unmatched junction bases numbered 8, after V lost 3 bases and J lost 5 bases. Germline V lookup: CDR1 SGHTA, CDR2 FQGTGA. This CDR3 spans 15 amino acids. CDR3 nucleotide sequence: TGTGCCAGCAGCTTCCAGGGGGCGCCCGGGGAGACCCAGTACTTC. This codes for CASSFQGAPGETQYF. Using reference TRBV7-3 and TRBJ2-5 for the parts outside the CDR3, the full variable domain is GAGVSQTPSNKVTEKGKYVELRCDPISGHTALYWYRQSLGQGPEFLIYFQGTGAADDSGLPNDRFFAVRPEGSVSTLKIQRTERGDSAVYLCASSFQGAPGETQYFGPGTRLLVL.

A single count supports this clone. This chain connects TRBV7-2 to TRBJ1-3; 7 nucleotides match TRBD1. In germline, CDR1 is SGHTA, CDR2 FQGNSA. J was trimmed by 2 bases and V by 1 base; bases with no gene match: 5. This CDR3 region has 16 residues. The CDR3 DNA reads as TGTGCCAGCAGCTTAGAAATAGGGGGCACTGGAAACACCATATATTTT. Its protein product is CASSLEIGGTGNTIYF.

The chain carries TRBV5-4 and TRBJ1-5; D unclear. Germline CDR1 SGHNT, CDR2 YYREEE (reference sequence). V lost 0 bases, J lost 7 bases, and 11 bases lay in between. This CDR3 region has 14 residues. Here the CDR3 reads CASSLDPGRQPQHF. CDR3 in DNA: TGTGCCAGCAGCTTGGATCCGGGGAGGCAGCCCCAGCATTTT.

The rearrangement uses TRBV5-5 and TRBJ2-3; 14 bases line up with TRBD2. CDR3 length equals 16 residues. Trimming at V came to 4 bases and at J to 4 bases, leaving 5 bases not matched to a gene. The V gene's germline CDR1 is SGHKS and CDR2 YYEKEE (reference sequence). CDR3 residues: CASSHRLAGGADTQYF. In nucleotides, the CDR3 is TGTGCCAGCAGCCACCGACTAGCGGGAGGGGCAGATACGCAGTATTTT.

The J gene is TRBJ2-5, the V gene TRBV6-2 or TRBV6-3; 8 bases fit TRBD1. The CDR3 has 15 residues. The V gene end was trimmed by 6 bases and the J gene end by 0 bases; junction bases not matched to a gene: 6. Germline V gives CDR1 MNHEY, CDR2 SVGEGT. The CDR3 nucleotides read TGTGCCAGCAGCGGGGACAGGTACTACCAAGAGACCCAGTACTTC. This encodes CASSGDRYYQETQYF.

The count of this clone is one. V usage is TRBV6-4 and J usage is TRBJ2-2; 7 bases align to TRBD2. Unmatched junction bases numbered 9, after V lost 6 bases and J lost 2 bases. This CDR3 contains 16 residues. Germline assignment: CDR1 MRHNA and CDR2 SNTAGT. CDR3 coding DNA: TGTGCCAGCAGCGCCGCGGGAGCGGCAAACACCGGGGAGCTGTTTTTT. The encoded protein is CASSAAGAANTGELFF.

The rearrangement links TRBV29-1 to TRBJ1-2; possibly TRBD1 for D (6 bases). The CDR3 has 13 residues. The germline gives CDR1 SQVTM, CDR2 ANQGSEA. Trimming took 4 bases from V and 2 from J, leaving 11 bases between them. The CDR3 is CSVARGSNYGYTF. CDR3 sequence (DNA): TGCAGCGTTGCCAGGGGCTCGAACTATGGCTACACCTTC.

The chain has TRBV20-1 and TRBJ2-1; 7 bases are shared with TRBD2. The germline CDR1 and CDR2 sequences are DFQATT and SNEGSKA (reference sequence). The CDR3 has 15 amino acids. V shed 3 bases, J shed 4 bases, and the junction held 9 bases outside the gene matches. In DNA, the CDR3 is TGCAGTGCTAGTAGGGCTAGCGGATATTACAATGAGCAGTTCTTC. It specifies CSASRASGYYNEQFF.

The chain has TRBV7-3 and TRBJ2-4, with D tentatively TRBD1 (5 bases). The germline CDR1 and CDR2 sequences are SGHTA and FQGTGA. The CDR3 has 16 residues. V lost 2 bases and J lost 2, with 13 bases in between. CDR3 nucleotides: TGTGCCAGCAGCTTAGGGCAGGACAAACCCAAAAACATTCAGTACTTC. Amino acid sequence: CASSLGQDKPKNIQYF.

For this clone: At the DNA level, this CDR3 is encoded by other sequences in the same sample as well. This chain uses TRBV18 with TRBJ1-3; D not certain. Germline V gives CDR1 KGHSH, CDR2 LQKENI. CDR3 length: 14 residues. Trimming removed 3 bases at V and 0 bases at J, with 6 bases between. CDR3 protein: CASSPGDSGNTIYF. The CDR3 DNA sequence: TGTGCCAGCTCACCGGGAGACTCTGGAAACACCATATATTTT.

The gene calls are TRBV4-3 and TRBJ1-4, with 7 bases that match TRBD1. Unmatched junction bases numbered 0, after V lost 3 bases and J lost 2 bases. CDR1 is LGHNA, CDR2 YSLEER, per germline. The length of the CDR3 is 14 residues. CDR3: CASSQGQTNEKLFF. The CDR3 coding sequence is TGCGCCAGCAGCCAGGGACAGACTAATGAAAAACTGTTTTTT.

The rearrangement links TRBV7-9 to TRBJ1-3; no reliable D call. This CDR3 spans 17 amino acids. V lost 3 bases and J 0 bases, leaving 15 bases between the germline ends. The V gene's germline CDR1 is SEHNR and CDR2 FQNEAQ (reference sequence). CDR3 region: CASSLDFPRDSGNTIYF. For the CDR3, the DNA is TGTGCCAGCAGCTTGGATTTCCCCCGGGACTCTGGAAACACCATATATTTT. The variable domain in full, with the rest retrieved from reference TRBV7-9 and TRBJ1-3, is DTGVSQNPRHKITKRGQNVTFRCDPISEHNRLYWYRQTLGQGPEFLTYFQNEAQLEKSRLLSDRFSAERPKGSFSTLEIQRTEQGDSAMYLCASSLDFPRDSGNTIYFGEGSWLTVV.